Below, one TCR beta chain is given with its context. Its antigen remains undetermined. Base quality data are lacking; no much larger clone is found one base away. Sequences MGHDK (CDR1) and SYGVNS (CDR2) are obtained from the germline V gene. Compared with germline, V lacks 7 bases and J lacks 10 bases; bases without a gene match: 7. Reading from cysteine to phenylalanine, the CDR3 counts 13 amino acids. Only the CDR3 DNA stays, 39 bases, in frame from base 1. The data derive from a study of blood T cells in healthy people across ages (dated by TCRdb to the mid-2010s). As for the study more broadly: In model experiments, template switching captured roughly one uniquely barcoded TCR beta cDNA molecule for every two T cells. Using deep sequencing normalized with unique cDNA molecular identifiers, the study measured how TCR beta repertoire diversity changes with age. Four age groups were formed from the donors: young (average roughly 16 years), middle-aged (just under 40), aged (approximately 60) and long-lived (about 80). Using the same blood draw, the study looked at two additional independent replicas of 1 million unique cDNA reads for two donors, one aged 18 to 30 and the other aged 80 or older. To avoid experimental bias, donors of different ages were randomly spread across the sequencing lanes. The paper's findings and limits, for the study overall: Estimates of total diversity based on one million sequenced T cells were regarded as lower bounds and as underestimates. There was a strong correlation between observed TCR beta diversity and the percentage of naive T cells measured by flow cytometry. Observed TCR beta diversity per million T cells fell roughly linearly with age, and a significant reduction was already apparent by age roughly 40. Because donor CMV infection status was unknown, age-related changes in expanded clonotypes were potentially confounded. Compared with the aged group, the long-lived group had more naive CD4+ T cells, fewer expanded clones and increased TCR diversity, suggesting age selection. Conclusive comparison of naive and antigen-experienced compartments was prevented by the profiling of bulk unsorted PBMCs.

Library prep was done by 5' RACE. Data came from an Illumina HiSeq 2500. A second PCR of about 7 to 12 cycles was run with a J-beta primer mix and a sample-barcoded 5' primer. A template-switch 5' adaptor carrying 12 random nucleotides introduced a unique molecular identifier onto each TCR beta cDNA molecule. At least 2.5 million CDR3-containing paired-end reads were obtained from each sample. The Mint cDNA synthesis kit, primed by a TRBC-specific oligonucleotide, was used to synthesize first-strand cDNA from all RNA. Following uracil-DNA glycosylase treatment, a first 18-cycle PCR with universal primers M1SS and BC2_uni_R was performed on all cDNA. In the paper's pipeline: Normalization of each sample was performed by random selection of 1 million high-quality reads, each carrying a distinct molecular identifier. Instead of being binned into consensus sequences, reads that shared molecular identifiers were thrown out. MiTCR, with a Q25 quality threshold and the strictest error-elimination algorithm, was used for CDR3 identification, clonotype clustering and error correction. A nonparametric unseen species model with Euler transformation was used to estimate lower-bound total TCR beta diversity. TCRdb ran its own pipeline on the public reads, namely fastp trimming at Q25 and MiXCR clone calling, and kept in-frame beta chains. Merged by CDR3 protein, the rows form single entries marked with the most common genes and DNA. V and J calls and clone size were set by TCRdb, not the authors. The sample records about 640,000 distinct CDR3 sequences, under 65% of which are singletons. Clones ranked in the top ten supply 30% to 40% of the sample.

Systemically healthy Caucasian individuals from Russia, 39 in total and aged roughly 6 to 95 years, were included as donors. Approximately 9 milliliters of peripheral blood were collected from each donor into EDTA-treated Vacutainer tubes. Ficoll-Paque density-gradient centrifugation was used to isolate PBMCs, with at least 7 million per sample. Trizol reagent was used to extract total RNA from PBMCs, with at least 6 micrograms per sample. The percentages of naive CD45RAhigh/CD27high T cells were determined by flow cytometry on a PBMC aliquot from every donor. Sequenced input: blood. The clonotype originates from a man aged 55 to 69 in good health. This chain is built from TRBV25-1 and TRBJ1-1, with 12 bases in between that match TRBD1. Read as DNA, the sequence is TGTGCCAGCATGGGGACAGGGGGCAGGGTAGCTTTCTTT. Its amino acids are CASMGTGGRVAFF.